This TCR beta chain is drawn from a study of blood T cell repertoires in COVID-19. Using immunoSEQ multiplex PCR, the repertoire was profiled, and TCRdb retains in-frame clones only, with some absent. The sample includes roughly 400,000 clones, 88% of them seen just once. This CDR3 region has 12 residues. Germline CDR1 is SGDLS and CDR2 is YYNGEE. Between the trimmed V and J ends, which lost 6 bases and 6 bases, there was a span of 11 bases. Participant reports of clinical history set cohort assignment. This TCR was sampled from a woman under 30 who had been exposed to COVID-19. This sequence joins TRBV9 and TRBJ2-3; a weak D match, TRBD2 (5 bases). The source material was PBMCs or T cells enriched from blood (not recorded which). CDR3 in DNA: TGTGCCAGCAACGACTACACGGATACGCAGTATTTT. Translation gives CASNDYTDTQYF. The whole variable domain, filled in from reference TRBV9 and TRBJ2-3, reads DSGVTQTPKHLITATGQRVTLRCSPRSGDLSVYWYQQSLDQGLQFLIQYYNGEERAKGNILERFSAQQFPDLHSELNLSSLELGDSALYFCASNDYTDTQYFGPGTRLTVL.